The TCR beta chain described here comes from a study of T cell changes during pregnancy in multiple sclerosis. The V gene lost 0 bases and the J gene lost 3 bases, with 12 bases spanning the gap. The CDR3 is 14 amino acids. CDR1 is GTSNPN and CDR2 is SVGIG in the germline V gene (reference sequence). Produced via immunoSEQ multiplex PCR; TCRdb's table is partial and in-frame only. The table shows tens of thousands of clones, with 85% to 95% occurring only once. The table lists this clone with a count of one. This chain links TRBV30 with TRBJ2-7; D is possibly TRBD2 (5 bases). This TCR was sampled from a female donor with multiple sclerosis, enrolled in a pregnancy study. Source: CD4+ T cells from peripheral blood mononuclear cells, taken before pregnancy. The CDR3 loop reads CAWSVLNGGYEQYF. The CDR3 DNA reads as TGTGCCTGGAGTGTATTAAACGGAGGCTACGAGCAGTACTTC.